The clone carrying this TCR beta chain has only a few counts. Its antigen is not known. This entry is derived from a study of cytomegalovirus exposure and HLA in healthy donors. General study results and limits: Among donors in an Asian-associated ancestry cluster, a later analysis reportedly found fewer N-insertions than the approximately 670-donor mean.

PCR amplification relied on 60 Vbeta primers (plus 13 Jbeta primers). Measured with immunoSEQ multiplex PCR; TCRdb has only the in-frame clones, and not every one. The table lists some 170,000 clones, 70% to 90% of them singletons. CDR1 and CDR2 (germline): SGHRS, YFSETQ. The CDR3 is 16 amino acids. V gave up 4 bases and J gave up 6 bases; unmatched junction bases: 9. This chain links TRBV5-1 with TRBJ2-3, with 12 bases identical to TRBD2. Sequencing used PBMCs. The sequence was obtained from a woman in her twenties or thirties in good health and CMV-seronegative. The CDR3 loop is CASSTGLAGRVDTQYF. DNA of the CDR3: TGCGCCAGCAGCACCGGACTAGCGGGACGTGTGGATACGCAGTATTTT.